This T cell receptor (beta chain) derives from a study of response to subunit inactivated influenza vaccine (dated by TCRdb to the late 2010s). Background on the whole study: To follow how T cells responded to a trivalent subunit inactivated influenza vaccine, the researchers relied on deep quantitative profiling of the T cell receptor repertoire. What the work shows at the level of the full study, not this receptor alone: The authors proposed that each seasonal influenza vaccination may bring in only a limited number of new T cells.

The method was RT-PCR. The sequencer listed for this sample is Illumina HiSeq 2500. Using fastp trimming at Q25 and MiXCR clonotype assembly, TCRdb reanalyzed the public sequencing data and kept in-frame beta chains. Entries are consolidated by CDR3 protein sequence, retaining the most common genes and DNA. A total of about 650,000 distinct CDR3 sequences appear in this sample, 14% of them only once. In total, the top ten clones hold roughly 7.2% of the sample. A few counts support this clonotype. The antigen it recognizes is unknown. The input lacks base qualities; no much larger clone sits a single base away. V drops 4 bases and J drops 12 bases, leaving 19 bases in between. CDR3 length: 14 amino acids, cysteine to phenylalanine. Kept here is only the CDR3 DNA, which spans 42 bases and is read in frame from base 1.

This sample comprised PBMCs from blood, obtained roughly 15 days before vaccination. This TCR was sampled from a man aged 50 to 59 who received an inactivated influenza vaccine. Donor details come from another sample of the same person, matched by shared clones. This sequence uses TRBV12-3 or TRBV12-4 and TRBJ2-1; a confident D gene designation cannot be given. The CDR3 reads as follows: CASSSALSGGVQFF. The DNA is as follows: TGTGCCAGCAGTTCGGCCCTCTCCGGTGGGGTGCAGTTCTTC.